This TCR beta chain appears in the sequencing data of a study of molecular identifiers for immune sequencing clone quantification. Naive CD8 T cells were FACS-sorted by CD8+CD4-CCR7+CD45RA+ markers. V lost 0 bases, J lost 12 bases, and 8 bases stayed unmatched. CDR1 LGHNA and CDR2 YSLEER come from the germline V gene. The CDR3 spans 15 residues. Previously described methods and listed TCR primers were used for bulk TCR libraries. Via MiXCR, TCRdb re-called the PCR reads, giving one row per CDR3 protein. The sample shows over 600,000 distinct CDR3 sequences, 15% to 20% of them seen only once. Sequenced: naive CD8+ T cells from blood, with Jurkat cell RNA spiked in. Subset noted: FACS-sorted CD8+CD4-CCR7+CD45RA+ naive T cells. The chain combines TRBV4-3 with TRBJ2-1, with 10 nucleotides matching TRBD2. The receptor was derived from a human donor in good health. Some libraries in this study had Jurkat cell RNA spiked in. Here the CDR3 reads CASSQDLLAGEGQFF. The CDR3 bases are TGCGCCAGCAGCCAAGATCTTCTAGCGGGAGAGGGGCAGTTCTTC.